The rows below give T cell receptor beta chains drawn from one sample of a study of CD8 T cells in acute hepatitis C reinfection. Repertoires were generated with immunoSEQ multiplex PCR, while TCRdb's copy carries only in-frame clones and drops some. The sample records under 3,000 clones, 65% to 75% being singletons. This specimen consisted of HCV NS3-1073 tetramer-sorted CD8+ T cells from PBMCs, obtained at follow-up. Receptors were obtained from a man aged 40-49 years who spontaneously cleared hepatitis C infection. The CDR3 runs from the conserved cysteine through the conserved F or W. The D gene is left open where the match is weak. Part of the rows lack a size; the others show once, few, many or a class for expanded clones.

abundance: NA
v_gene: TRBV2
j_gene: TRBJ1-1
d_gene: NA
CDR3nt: TGTGCCAGCAGGCGGACGAACACTGAAGCTTTCTTT
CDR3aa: CASRRTNTEAFF

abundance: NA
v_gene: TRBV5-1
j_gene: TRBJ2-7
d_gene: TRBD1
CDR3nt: TGCGCCAGCAGCTTGGGACAGGGTACGTCCTACGAGCAGTACTTC
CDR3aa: CASSLGQGTSYEQYF

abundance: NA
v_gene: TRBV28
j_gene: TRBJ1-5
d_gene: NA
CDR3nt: TGTGCCAGCAGTTTTCCCGCCAGGGCCTATAATCAGCCCCAGCATTTT
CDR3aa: CASSFPARAYNQPQHF

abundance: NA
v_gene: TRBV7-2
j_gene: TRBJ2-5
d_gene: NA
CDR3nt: TGTGCCAGCAGCTCTTTAACGGAGACCCAGCACTTC
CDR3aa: CASSSLTETQHF

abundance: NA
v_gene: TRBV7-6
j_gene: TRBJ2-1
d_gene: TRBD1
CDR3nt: TGTGCCAGCAGCTTAAGGCTCCGGGACAGGGGGGCAGAGGAGCAGTTCTTC
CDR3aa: CASSLRLRDRGAEEQFF

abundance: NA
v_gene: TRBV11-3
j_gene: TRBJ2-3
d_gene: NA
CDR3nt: TGTGCCAGCAGCCAGTGGAGCGGAGGAGGGGCCTACACAGATACGCAGTATTTT
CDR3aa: CASSQWSGGGAYTDTQYF

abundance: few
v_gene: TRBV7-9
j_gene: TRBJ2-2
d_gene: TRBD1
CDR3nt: TGTGCCAGCAGCCACGACAGGGAAGGTGCCGGGGAGCTGTTTTTT
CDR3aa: CASSHDREGAGELFF

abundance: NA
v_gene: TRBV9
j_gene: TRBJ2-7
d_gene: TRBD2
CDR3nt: TGTGCCAGCAGCGTAGAGGCCAGCGGGGGTTACGAGCAGTACTTC
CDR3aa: CASSVEASGGYEQYF

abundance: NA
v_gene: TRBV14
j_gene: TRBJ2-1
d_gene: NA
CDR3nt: TGTGCCAGCAGCCAAGATCACTACTCAAGGCTAATCTTC
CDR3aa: CASSQDHYSRLIF

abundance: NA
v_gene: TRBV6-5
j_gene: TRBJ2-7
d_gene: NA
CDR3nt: TGTGCCAGCAGTTCAGGGACTGCTACTTCCTACGAGCAGTACTTC
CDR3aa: CASSSGTATSYEQYF

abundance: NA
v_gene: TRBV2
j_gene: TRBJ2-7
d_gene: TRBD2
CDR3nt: TGTGCCAGCAGAATGGGACGGGAGGGGAACGAGCAGTACTTC
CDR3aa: CASRMGREGNEQYF

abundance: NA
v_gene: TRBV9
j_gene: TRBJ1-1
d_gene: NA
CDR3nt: TGTGCCAGCAGCGTGGGCGGGGCCACTGAAGCTTTCTTT
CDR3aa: CASSVGGATEAFF

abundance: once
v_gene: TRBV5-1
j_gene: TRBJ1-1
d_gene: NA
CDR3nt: TGCGCCAGCAGCTCCTTAACCCCAGGGGACACTGAAGCTTTCTTT
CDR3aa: CASSSLTPGDTEAFF

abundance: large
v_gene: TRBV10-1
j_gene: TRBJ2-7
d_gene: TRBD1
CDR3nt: TGCGCCAGCAGCTACCGACAGGGGTACGAGCAGTACTTC
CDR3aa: CASSYRQGYEQYF

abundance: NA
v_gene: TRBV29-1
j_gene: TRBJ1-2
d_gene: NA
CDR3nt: TGCAGCTCCAAGGGGGGAGGCCCGGGTGGCTACACCTTC
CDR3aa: CSSKGGGPGGYTF

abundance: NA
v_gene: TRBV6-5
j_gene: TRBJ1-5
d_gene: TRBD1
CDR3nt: TGTGCCAGCAGATTAGGACAGGGAAGCAATCAGCCCCAGCATTTT
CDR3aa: CASRLGQGSNQPQHF

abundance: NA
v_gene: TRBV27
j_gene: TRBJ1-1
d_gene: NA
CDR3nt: TGTGCCAGCAGCCTATCAGTGGCGACTTTGAACACTGAAGCTTTCTTT
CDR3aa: CASSLSVATLNTEAFF